The entry below describes one TCR beta chain. Its matching antigen is unknown. The study ran its PCR with 60 Vbeta and 13 Jbeta primers. Methods used by the authors: It was a later analysis that counted 83 million or so unique TCR beta chains, of which some 10 million were shared. Profiled with immunoSEQ multiplex PCR; TCRdb holds only in-frame clones, not every one. Clone size and V and J calls were adopted from that table, with D and trimming inferred from the DNA. The sample has 90,000 to 110,000 clones, about four fifths seen once. The CDR3 length is 14 residues. Germline assignment: CDR1 SGHTA and CDR2 FQGNSA. The trim removed 4 bases at V and 6 bases at J, leaving 8 bases unmatched. The sample is drawn from a study of cytomegalovirus exposure and HLA in healthy donors. Study information: Falling in the Caucasian-associated ancestry cluster were approximately 86% of about 400 genotyped donors.

Study outcomes and limitations: In an earlier analysis, about 87% or about 30%: the productive usage of most TCR beta V segments. An analysis that came later showed most CMV-associated TCR beta chains appearing HLA-restricted.

This chain uses TRBV7-2 with TRBJ1-2, with 7 nucleotides matching TRBD1. This receptor was obtained from a man aged 25 to 45 in good health and CMV-seronegative. Specimen: PBMCs. The CDR3 here is CASSYRQGRDGYTF. CDR3 sequence (DNA): TGTGCCAGCAGCTACCGACAGGGACGGGATGGCTACACCTTC.